This is a list of T cell receptor beta chains from one sample in a study of CD8 T cells in Susac syndrome. TCRdb re-analysed the immunoSEQ multiplex PCR reads in MiXCR, keeping a single row per CDR3 protein. The table includes under 95,000 distinct CDR3 sequences, about 93% detected once. The sequenced sample was CD4+ T cells from PBMCs. These receptors were collected from a human donor with Susac syndrome. CDR3s include the opening cysteine and the closing phenylalanine or tryptophan. The order of the fields is J gene, D gene, clone size, V gene, CDR3 protein, CDR3 DNA. D genes are given only for firm matches. Clone size is given for some rows only: seen once, a few or many times, or a class if the clone is expanded.

j_call: TRBJ1-5
d_call: .
clone_size: .
v_call: TRBV6-1
cdr3_aa: CASSGEVTQPQHF
cdr3_nt: TGTGCCAGCAGTGGGGAGGTAACTCAGCCCCAGCATTTT

j_call: TRBJ2-2
d_call: TRBD2
clone_size: .
v_call: TRBV3-1
cdr3_aa: CASSQVLAGAGELFF
cdr3_nt: TGTGCCAGCAGCCAAGTACTAGCGGGGGCCGGGGAGCTGTTTTTT

j_call: TRBJ1-5
d_call: .
clone_size: .
v_call: TRBV2
cdr3_aa: CASKPIRTVDNQPQHF
cdr3_nt: TGTGCCAGCAAACCCATAAGGACCGTAGATAATCAGCCCCAGCATTTT

j_call: TRBJ2-3
d_call: TRBD1
clone_size: .
v_call: TRBV11-1
cdr3_aa: CASSLGQEWDTQYF
cdr3_nt: TGTGCCAGCAGCCTGGGACAGGAGTGGGATACGCAGTATTTT

j_call: TRBJ2-7
d_call: .
clone_size: .
v_call: TRBV7-2
cdr3_aa: CASSLAGTSDYEQYF
cdr3_nt: TGTGCCAGCAGCTTAGCCGGGACATCCGACTACGAGCAGTACTTC

j_call: TRBJ2-3
d_call: .
clone_size: .
v_call: TRBV20-1
cdr3_aa: CSGRVGGTDTQYF
cdr3_nt: TGCAGTGGAAGGGTCGGCGGTACAGATACGCAGTATTTT

j_call: TRBJ1-1
d_call: .
clone_size: .
v_call: TRBV11-2
cdr3_aa: CASSLIRNTEAFF
cdr3_nt: TGTGCCAGCAGCTTAATCCGGAACACTGAAGCTTTCTTT

j_call: TRBJ2-3
d_call: .
clone_size: .
v_call: TRBV20-1
cdr3_aa: CSADTGLRTDTQYF
cdr3_nt: TGCAGTGCGGATACGGGCCTTAGGACAGATACGCAGTATTTT

j_call: TRBJ1-1
d_call: .
clone_size: .
v_call: TRBV30
cdr3_aa: CAWNRQRDTEAFF
cdr3_nt: TGTGCCTGGAATAGACAGAGAGACACTGAAGCTTTCTTT

j_call: TRBJ1-5
d_call: TRBD1
clone_size: .
v_call: TRBV3-1
cdr3_aa: CASSPTGGEGQPQHF
cdr3_nt: TGTGCCAGCAGTCCTACAGGGGGAGAAGGTCAGCCCCAGCATTTT

j_call: TRBJ2-7
d_call: .
clone_size: .
v_call: TRBV5-1
cdr3_aa: CASSQGGTYEQYF
cdr3_nt: TGCGCCAGCAGCCAGGGCGGTACCTACGAGCAGTACTTC

j_call: TRBJ2-2
d_call: .
clone_size: .
v_call: TRBV6-1
cdr3_aa: CASKAQGAVAGELFF
cdr3_nt: TGTGCCAGCAAAGCACAGGGAGCAGTGGCCGGGGAGCTGTTTTTT

j_call: TRBJ1-5
d_call: TRBD1
clone_size: .
v_call: TRBV12-3/TRBV12-4
cdr3_aa: CASSGQANQPQHF
cdr3_nt: TGTGCCAGCAGCGGACAGGCTAATCAGCCCCAGCATTTT

j_call: TRBJ1-2
d_call: .
clone_size: .
v_call: TRBV30
cdr3_aa: CAWMRDNYGYTF
cdr3_nt: TGTGCCTGGATGCGCGATAACTATGGCTACACCTTC

j_call: TRBJ1-1
d_call: .
clone_size: .
v_call: TRBV19
cdr3_aa: CASSNGVLTENTEAFF
cdr3_nt: TGTGCCAGTAGTAATGGGGTGTTGACGGAGAACACTGAAGCTTTCTTT

j_call: TRBJ2-6
d_call: TRBD2
clone_size: .
v_call: TRBV28
cdr3_aa: CASSLWETSGGKAGANVLTF
cdr3_nt: TGTGCCAGCAGTTTATGGGAGACTAGCGGGGGTAAGGCTGGGGCCAACGTCCTGACTTTC

j_call: TRBJ1-6
d_call: .
clone_size: once
v_call: TRBV4-1
cdr3_aa: CASSQSRRDGDSPLHF
cdr3_nt: TGCGCCAGCAGCCAATCCCGCCGGGACGGGGATTCACCCCTCCACTTT

j_call: TRBJ1-4
d_call: .
clone_size: once
v_call: TRBV12-3/TRBV12-4
cdr3_aa: CASSPGKEKLFF
cdr3_nt: TGTGCCAGCAGCCCAGGGAAGGAAAAACTGTTTTTT

j_call: TRBJ2-6
d_call: TRBD1
clone_size: .
v_call: TRBV6-5
cdr3_aa: CASSTGDAGANVLTF
cdr3_nt: TGTGCCAGCAGCACAGGGGACGCTGGGGCCAACGTCCTGACTTTC

j_call: TRBJ1-5
d_call: .
clone_size: once
v_call: TRBV20-1
cdr3_aa: CSATPGSGNNQPQHF
cdr3_nt: TGCAGTGCTACTCCTGGGTCAGGGAACAATCAGCCCCAGCATTTT

j_call: TRBJ2-5
d_call: .
clone_size: .
v_call: TRBV11-2
cdr3_aa: CAGSRDSQETQYF
cdr3_nt: TGTGCCGGGTCCCGGGACTCCCAAGAGACCCAGTACTTC

j_call: TRBJ2-7
d_call: TRBD1
clone_size: .
v_call: TRBV19
cdr3_aa: CASSQGQGADEQYF
cdr3_nt: TGTGCCAGTAGTCAGGGACAGGGTGCGGACGAGCAGTACTTC

j_call: TRBJ1-1
d_call: .
clone_size: .
v_call: TRBV20-1
cdr3_aa: CSASARMNTEAFF
cdr3_nt: TGCAGTGCTAGTGCGCGGATGAACACTGAAGCTTTCTTT

j_call: TRBJ2-1
d_call: .
clone_size: .
v_call: TRBV9
cdr3_aa: CASSTDPPGLVRHEQFF
cdr3_nt: TGTGCCAGCAGCACAGATCCTCCGGGACTCGTGCGCCATGAGCAGTTCTTC

j_call: TRBJ1-2
d_call: .
clone_size: .
v_call: TRBV2
cdr3_aa: CASSEARQGGGYTF
cdr3_nt: TGTGCCAGCAGTGAAGCGCGGCAAGGGGGGGGCTACACCTTC

j_call: TRBJ2-2
d_call: .
clone_size: .
v_call: TRBV24-1
cdr3_aa: CATSSGSNTGELFF
cdr3_nt: TGTGCCACCAGTTCTGGCTCGAACACCGGGGAGCTGTTTTTT

j_call: TRBJ2-7
d_call: TRBD1
clone_size: .
v_call: TRBV18
cdr3_aa: CASSRDRVDEQYF
cdr3_nt: TGTGCCAGCTCACGGGACAGGGTAGACGAGCAGTACTTC

j_call: TRBJ1-5
d_call: .
clone_size: .
v_call: TRBV20-1
cdr3_aa: CSARPQTLQHF
cdr3_nt: TGCAGTGCTAGGCCCCAAACCCTCCAGCATTTT

j_call: TRBJ1-4
d_call: TRBD1
clone_size: .
v_call: TRBV20-1
cdr3_aa: CSARAGQGKLFF
cdr3_nt: TGCAGTGCTAGAGCGGGACAGGGAAAACTGTTTTTT

j_call: TRBJ2-3
d_call: TRBD2
clone_size: .
v_call: TRBV2
cdr3_aa: CASNGGGQYF
cdr3_nt: TGTGCCAGCAACGGGGGGGGTCAGTATTTT

j_call: TRBJ1-5
d_call: .
clone_size: once
v_call: TRBV4-1
cdr3_aa: CASSQDVGNQPQHF
cdr3_nt: TGCGCCAGCAGCCAAGATGTAGGGAATCAGCCCCAGCATTTT

j_call: TRBJ2-3
d_call: TRBD1
clone_size: .
v_call: TRBV28
cdr3_aa: CASIGGLGTQYF
cdr3_nt: TGTGCCAGCATAGGGGGCCTCGGAACGCAGTATTTT

j_call: TRBJ2-1
d_call: .
clone_size: .
v_call: TRBV28
cdr3_aa: CASSLVTEQFF
cdr3_nt: TGTGCCAGCAGTTTGGTCACTGAGCAGTTCTTC

j_call: TRBJ2-1
d_call: .
clone_size: .
v_call: TRBV7-3
cdr3_aa: CASSLNGVEQFF
cdr3_nt: TGTGCCAGCAGCTTAAATGGCGTTGAGCAGTTCTTC

j_call: TRBJ2-5
d_call: .
clone_size: .
v_call: TRBV4-1
cdr3_aa: CASSLGAQETQYF
cdr3_nt: TGCGCCAGCAGCCTCGGGGCTCAAGAGACCCAGTACTTC

j_call: TRBJ2-3
d_call: TRBD1
clone_size: .
v_call: TRBV4-3
cdr3_aa: CASSQSSPGQGGDTQYF
cdr3_nt: TGCGCCAGCAGCCAATCGTCCCCGGGACAGGGGGGAGATACGCAGTATTTT

j_call: TRBJ2-1
d_call: TRBD2
clone_size: .
v_call: TRBV7-2
cdr3_aa: CASSLGLAGGSEQFF
cdr3_nt: TGTGCCAGCAGCTTAGGGCTAGCGGGGGGCAGTGAGCAGTTCTTC

j_call: TRBJ2-3
d_call: .
clone_size: few
v_call: TRBV20-1
cdr3_aa: CSARVRGTQYF
cdr3_nt: TGCAGTGCTAGAGTACGGGGGACGCAGTATTTT

j_call: TRBJ1-5
d_call: .
clone_size: .
v_call: TRBV4-2
cdr3_aa: CASSREENQPQHF
cdr3_nt: TGTGCCAGCAGCCGGGAAGAGAATCAGCCCCAGCATTTT

j_call: TRBJ2-7
d_call: TRBD2
clone_size: .
v_call: TRBV7-9
cdr3_aa: CASSGWTSGGAYEQYF
cdr3_nt: TGTGCCAGCAGCGGCTGGACTAGCGGGGGGGCCTACGAGCAGTACTTC

j_call: TRBJ1-5
d_call: .
clone_size: .
v_call: TRBV15
cdr3_aa: CATSRASGDPSNQPQHF
cdr3_nt: TGTGCCACCAGCAGGGCCTCAGGAGACCCTAGCAATCAGCCCCAGCATTTT

j_call: TRBJ2-1
d_call: TRBD2
clone_size: .
v_call: TRBV5-1
cdr3_aa: CASSLEGRGTNEQFF
cdr3_nt: TGCGCCAGCAGCTTGGAGGGGCGGGGGACCAATGAGCAGTTCTTC

j_call: TRBJ2-1
d_call: .
clone_size: .
v_call: TRBV28
cdr3_aa: CASSRPWDEQFF
cdr3_nt: TGTGCCAGCAGTCGACCTTGGGATGAGCAGTTCTTC

j_call: TRBJ2-1
d_call: TRBD1
clone_size: .
v_call: TRBV4-1
cdr3_aa: CASSQGQGYNEQFF
cdr3_nt: TGCGCCAGCAGCCAAGGACAGGGCTACAATGAGCAGTTCTTC

j_call: TRBJ2-1
d_call: TRBD2
clone_size: .
v_call: TRBV5-4
cdr3_aa: CASSRRGVGYNEQFF
cdr3_nt: TGTGCCAGCAGCCGGCGGGGGGTGGGGTACAATGAGCAGTTCTTC

j_call: TRBJ2-5
d_call: TRBD2
clone_size: .
v_call: TRBV5-1
cdr3_aa: CASSPSGGFQETQYF
cdr3_nt: TGCGCCAGCAGCCCGAGCGGGGGCTTCCAAGAGACCCAGTACTTC

j_call: TRBJ1-2
d_call: TRBD1
clone_size: .
v_call: TRBV9
cdr3_aa: CASSALPQGDWRYTF
cdr3_nt: TGTGCCAGCAGCGCGCTACCACAGGGGGATTGGCGCTACACCTTC

j_call: TRBJ2-7
d_call: .
clone_size: .
v_call: TRBV19
cdr3_aa: CASSIGIRYEQYF
cdr3_nt: TGTGCCAGTAGTATTGGGATTCGATACGAGCAGTACTTC

j_call: TRBJ1-2
d_call: .
clone_size: .
v_call: TRBV29-1
cdr3_aa: CSVATGNYGYTF
cdr3_nt: TGCAGCGTTGCGACGGGAAACTATGGCTACACCTTC

j_call: TRBJ1-2
d_call: .
clone_size: .
v_call: TRBV29-1
cdr3_aa: CSVPRLDGANYGYTF
cdr3_nt: TGCAGCGTCCCCCGGCTGGACGGAGCTAACTATGGCTACACCTTC

j_call: TRBJ1-1
d_call: .
clone_size: once
v_call: TRBV20-1
cdr3_aa: CSARDPRRGNTEAFF
cdr3_nt: TGCAGTGCTAGAGACCCTCGGAGAGGGAACACTGAAGCTTTCTTT

j_call: TRBJ2-7
d_call: TRBD2
clone_size: .
v_call: TRBV12-3/TRBV12-4
cdr3_aa: CASSRGAYEQYF
cdr3_nt: TGTGCCAGCAGTCGGGGGGCCTACGAGCAGTACTTC

j_call: TRBJ2-7
d_call: .
clone_size: .
v_call: TRBV5-4
cdr3_aa: CASSQETDYEQYF
cdr3_nt: TGTGCCAGCAGCCAAGAGACAGACTACGAGCAGTACTTC

j_call: TRBJ2-2
d_call: TRBD2
clone_size: .
v_call: TRBV3-1
cdr3_aa: CASSQDPPAGRTGELFF
cdr3_nt: TGTGCCAGCAGCCAAGATCCTCCAGCGGGGCGGACCGGGGAGCTGTTTTTT

j_call: TRBJ1-2
d_call: .
clone_size: .
v_call: TRBV10-3
cdr3_aa: CATRPTPNYGYTF
cdr3_nt: TGTGCCACCCGACCGACCCCTAACTATGGCTACACCTTC

j_call: TRBJ1-2
d_call: .
clone_size: .
v_call: TRBV5-6
cdr3_aa: CASGRNYGYTF
cdr3_nt: TGTGCCAGCGGCCGAAACTATGGCTACACCTTC

j_call: TRBJ1-1
d_call: .
clone_size: once
v_call: TRBV2
cdr3_aa: CASAWGGDTEAFF
cdr3_nt: TGTGCCAGCGCCTGGGGGGGGGACACTGAAGCTTTCTTT

j_call: TRBJ2-1
d_call: TRBD2
clone_size: once
v_call: TRBV7-6
cdr3_aa: CASSISGGGMEQFF
cdr3_nt: TGTGCCAGCAGCATAAGCGGGGGGGGAATGGAGCAGTTCTTC

j_call: TRBJ2-7
d_call: .
clone_size: .
v_call: TRBV6-6
cdr3_aa: CASSYSRTSSYEQYF
cdr3_nt: TGTGCCAGCAGCTATAGCAGAACGAGCTCCTACGAGCAGTACTTC